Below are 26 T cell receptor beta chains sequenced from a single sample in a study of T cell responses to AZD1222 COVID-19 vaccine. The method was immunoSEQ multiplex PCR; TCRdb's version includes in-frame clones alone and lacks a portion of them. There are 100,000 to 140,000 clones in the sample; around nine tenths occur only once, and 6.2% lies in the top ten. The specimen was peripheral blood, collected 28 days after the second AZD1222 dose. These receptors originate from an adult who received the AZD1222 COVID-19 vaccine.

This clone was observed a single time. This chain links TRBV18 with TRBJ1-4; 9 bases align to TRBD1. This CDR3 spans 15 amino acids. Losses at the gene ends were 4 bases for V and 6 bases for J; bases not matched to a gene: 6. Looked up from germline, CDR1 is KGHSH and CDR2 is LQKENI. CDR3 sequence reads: CASSHNRGLDEKLFF. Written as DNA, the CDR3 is TGTGCCAGCTCACACAACAGGGGGCTGGATGAAAAACTGTTTTTT.

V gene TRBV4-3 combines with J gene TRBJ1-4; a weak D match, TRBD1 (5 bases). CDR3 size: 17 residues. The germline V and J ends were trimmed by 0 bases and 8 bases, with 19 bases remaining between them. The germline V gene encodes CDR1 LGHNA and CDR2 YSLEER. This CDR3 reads CASSQERDSRLGEKLFF. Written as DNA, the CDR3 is TGCGCCAGCAGCCAAGAAAGGGACTCCAGACTGGGCGAAAAACTGTTTTTT.

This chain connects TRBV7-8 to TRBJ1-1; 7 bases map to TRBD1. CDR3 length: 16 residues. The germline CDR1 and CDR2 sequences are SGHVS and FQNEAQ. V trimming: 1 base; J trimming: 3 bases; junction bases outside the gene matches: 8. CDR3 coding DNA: TGTGCCAGCAGCTTAGGGACAGGAACTGCCGACACTGAAGCTTTCTTT. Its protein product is CASSLGTGTADTEAFF.

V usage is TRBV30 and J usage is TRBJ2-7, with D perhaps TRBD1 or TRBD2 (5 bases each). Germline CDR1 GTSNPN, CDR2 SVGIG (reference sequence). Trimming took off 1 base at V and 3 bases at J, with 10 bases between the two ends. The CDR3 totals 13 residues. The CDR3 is CAWSAGRGYEQYF. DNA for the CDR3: TGTGCCTGGAGTGCAGGGAGAGGCTACGAGCAGTACTTC. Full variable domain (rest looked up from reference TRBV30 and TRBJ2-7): SQTIHQWPATLVQPVGSPLSLECTVEGTSNPNLYWYRQAAGRGLQLLFYSVGIGQISSEVPQNLSASRPQDRQFILSSKKLLLSDSGFYLCAWSAGRGYEQYFGPGTRLTVT.

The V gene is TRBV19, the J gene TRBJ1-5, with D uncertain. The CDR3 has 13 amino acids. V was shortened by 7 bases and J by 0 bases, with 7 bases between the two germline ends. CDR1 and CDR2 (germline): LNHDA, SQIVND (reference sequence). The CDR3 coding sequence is TGTGCCAGTACAGACCGTAGCAATCAGCCCCAGCATTTT. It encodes CASTDRSNQPQHF. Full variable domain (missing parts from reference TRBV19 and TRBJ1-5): DGGITQSPKYLFRKEGQNVTLSCEQNLNHDAMYWYRQDPGQGLRLIYYSQIVNDFQKGDIAEGYSVSREKKESFPLTVTSAQKNPTAFYLCASTDRSNQPQHFGDGTRLSIL.

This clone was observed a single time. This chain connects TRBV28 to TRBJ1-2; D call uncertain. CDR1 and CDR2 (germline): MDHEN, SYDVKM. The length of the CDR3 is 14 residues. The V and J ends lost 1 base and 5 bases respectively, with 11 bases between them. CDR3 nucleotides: TGTGCCAGCAGTTTATTGGTAGCCCAATATGGCTACACCTTC. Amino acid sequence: CASSLLVAQYGYTF.

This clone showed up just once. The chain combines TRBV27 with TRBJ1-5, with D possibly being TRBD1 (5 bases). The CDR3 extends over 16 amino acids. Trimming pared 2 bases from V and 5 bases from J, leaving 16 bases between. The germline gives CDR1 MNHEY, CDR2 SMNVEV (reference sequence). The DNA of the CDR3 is TGTGCCAGCAGTTTAATTTTTGGGGGGAAGGATCAGCCCCAGCATTTT. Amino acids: CASSLIFGGKDQPQHF.

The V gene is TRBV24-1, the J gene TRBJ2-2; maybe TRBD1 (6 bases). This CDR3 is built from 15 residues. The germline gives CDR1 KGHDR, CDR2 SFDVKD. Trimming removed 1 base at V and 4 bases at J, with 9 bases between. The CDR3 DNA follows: TGTGCCACCAGTGATTTATCCAGGGGCACCGGGGAGCTGTTTTTT. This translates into CATSDLSRGTGELFF.

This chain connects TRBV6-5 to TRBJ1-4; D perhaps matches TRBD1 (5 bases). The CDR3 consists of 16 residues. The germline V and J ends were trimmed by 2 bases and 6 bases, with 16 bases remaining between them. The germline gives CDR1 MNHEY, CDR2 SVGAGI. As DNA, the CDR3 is TGTGCCAGCAGTTACCGACTTAGGGACGGACATGAAAAACTGTTTTTT. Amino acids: CASSYRLRDGHEKLFF.

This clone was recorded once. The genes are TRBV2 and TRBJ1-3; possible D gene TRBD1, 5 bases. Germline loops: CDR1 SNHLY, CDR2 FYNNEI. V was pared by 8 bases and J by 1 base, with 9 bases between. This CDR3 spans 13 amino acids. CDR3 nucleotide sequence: TGTGCCAGCGGGGCCCTATCTGGAAACACCATATATTTT. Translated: CASGALSGNTIYF.

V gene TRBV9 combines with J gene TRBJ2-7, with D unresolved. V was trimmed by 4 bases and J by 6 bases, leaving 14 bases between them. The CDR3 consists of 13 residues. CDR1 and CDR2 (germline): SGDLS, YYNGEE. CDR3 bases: TGTGCCAGCAGCCTACGACTGGTTTGCGAGCAGTACTTC. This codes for CASSLRLVCEQYF.

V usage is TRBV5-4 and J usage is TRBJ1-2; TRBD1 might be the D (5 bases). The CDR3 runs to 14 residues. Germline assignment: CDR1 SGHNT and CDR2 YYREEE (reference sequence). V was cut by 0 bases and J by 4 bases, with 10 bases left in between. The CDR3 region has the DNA TGTGCCAGCAGCTTGGAGGGGAGGATCTATGGCTACACCTTC. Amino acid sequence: CASSLEGRIYGYTF.

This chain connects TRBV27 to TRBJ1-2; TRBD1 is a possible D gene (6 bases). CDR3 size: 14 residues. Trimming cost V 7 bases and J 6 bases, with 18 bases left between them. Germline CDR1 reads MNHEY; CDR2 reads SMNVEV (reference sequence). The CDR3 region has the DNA TGTGCCAGCACCCCTGGAAGGGGGGCTAATGGCTACACCTTC. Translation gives CASTPGRGANGYTF.

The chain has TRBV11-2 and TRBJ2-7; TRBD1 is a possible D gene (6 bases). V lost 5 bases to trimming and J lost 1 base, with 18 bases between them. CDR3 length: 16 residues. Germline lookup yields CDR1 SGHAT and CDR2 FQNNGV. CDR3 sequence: CASSASWDTPSYEQYF. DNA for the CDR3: TGTGCCAGCAGCGCCTCCTGGGACACCCCTTCCTACGAGCAGTACTTC.

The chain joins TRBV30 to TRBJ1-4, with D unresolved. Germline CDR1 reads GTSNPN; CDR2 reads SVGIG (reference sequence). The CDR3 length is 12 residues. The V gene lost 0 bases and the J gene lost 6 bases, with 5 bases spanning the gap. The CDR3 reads CAWSVKDEKLFF. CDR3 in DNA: TGTGCCTGGAGTGTAAAGGATGAAAAACTGTTTTTT.

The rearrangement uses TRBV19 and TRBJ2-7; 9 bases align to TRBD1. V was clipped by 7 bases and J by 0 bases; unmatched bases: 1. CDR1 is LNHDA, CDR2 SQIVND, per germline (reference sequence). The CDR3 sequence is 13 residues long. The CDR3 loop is CASKDRGSYEQYF. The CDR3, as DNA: TGTGCCAGTAAGGACAGGGGCTCCTACGAGCAGTACTTC.

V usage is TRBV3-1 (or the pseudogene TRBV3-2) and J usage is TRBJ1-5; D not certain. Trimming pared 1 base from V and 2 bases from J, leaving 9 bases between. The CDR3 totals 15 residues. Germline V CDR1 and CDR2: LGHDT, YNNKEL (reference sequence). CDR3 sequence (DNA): TGTGCCAGCAGCCAAGGCCGGGGAGGCAATCAGCCCCAGCATTTT. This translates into CASSQGRGGNQPQHF.

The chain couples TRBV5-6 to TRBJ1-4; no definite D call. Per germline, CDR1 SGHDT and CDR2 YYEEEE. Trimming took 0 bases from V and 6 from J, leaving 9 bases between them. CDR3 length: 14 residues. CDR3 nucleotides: TGTGCCAGCAGCTTGGGGACCGCCTATGAAAAACTGTTTTTT. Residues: CASSLGTAYEKLFF. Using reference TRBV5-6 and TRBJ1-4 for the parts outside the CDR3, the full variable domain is DAGVTQSPTHLIKTRGQQVTLRCSPKSGHDTVSWYQQALGQGPQFIFQYYEEEERQRGNFPDRFSGHQFPNYSSELNVNALLLGDSALYLCASSLGTAYEKLFFGSGTQLSVL.

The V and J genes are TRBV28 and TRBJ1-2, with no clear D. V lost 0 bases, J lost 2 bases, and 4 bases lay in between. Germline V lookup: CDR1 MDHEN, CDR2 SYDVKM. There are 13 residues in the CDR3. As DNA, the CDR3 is TGTGCCAGCAGTTTATGGAGAAACTATGGCTACACCTTC. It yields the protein CASSLWRNYGYTF.

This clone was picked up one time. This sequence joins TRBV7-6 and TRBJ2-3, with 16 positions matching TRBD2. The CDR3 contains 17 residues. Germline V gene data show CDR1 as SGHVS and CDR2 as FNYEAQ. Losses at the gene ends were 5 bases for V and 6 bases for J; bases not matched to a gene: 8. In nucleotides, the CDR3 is TGTGCCAGCAGCCTGGGGACTAGCGGGAGGGCCAAGGATACGCAGTATTTT. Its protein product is CASSLGTSGRAKDTQYF.

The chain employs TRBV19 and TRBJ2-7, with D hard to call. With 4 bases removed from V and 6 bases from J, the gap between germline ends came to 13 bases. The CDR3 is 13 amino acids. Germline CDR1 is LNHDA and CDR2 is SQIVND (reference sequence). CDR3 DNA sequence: TGTGCCAGTAGTACCGAGGCCCCCGGCGAGCAGTACTTC. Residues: CASSTEAPGEQYF.

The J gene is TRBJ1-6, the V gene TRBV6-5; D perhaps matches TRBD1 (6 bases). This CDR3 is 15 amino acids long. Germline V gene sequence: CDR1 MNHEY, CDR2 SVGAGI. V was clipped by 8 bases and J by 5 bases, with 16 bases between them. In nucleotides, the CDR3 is TGTGCCAGCCGGATTAGGACAGAAAATAATTCACCCCTCCACTTT. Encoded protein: CASRIRTENNSPLHF.

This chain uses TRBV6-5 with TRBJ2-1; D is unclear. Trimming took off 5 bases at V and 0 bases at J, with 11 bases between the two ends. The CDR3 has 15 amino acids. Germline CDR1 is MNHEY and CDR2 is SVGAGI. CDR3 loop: CASSPSRSSYNEQFF. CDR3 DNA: TGTGCCAGCAGTCCCTCTCGGAGCTCCTACAATGAGCAGTTCTTC.

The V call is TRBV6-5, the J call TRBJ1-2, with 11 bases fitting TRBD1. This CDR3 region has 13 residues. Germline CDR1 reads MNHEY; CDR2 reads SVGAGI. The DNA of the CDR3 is TGTGTCTGCCGGGGGACAGGGGGCTATGGCTACACCTTC. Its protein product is CVCRGTGGYGYTF.

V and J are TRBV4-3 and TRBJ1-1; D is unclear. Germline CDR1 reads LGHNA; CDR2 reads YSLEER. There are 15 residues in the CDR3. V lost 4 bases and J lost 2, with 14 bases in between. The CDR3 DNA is TGCGCCAGCAGCCCGATGACGGCAGCCAACACTGAAGCTTTCTTT. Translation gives CASSPMTAANTEAFF.

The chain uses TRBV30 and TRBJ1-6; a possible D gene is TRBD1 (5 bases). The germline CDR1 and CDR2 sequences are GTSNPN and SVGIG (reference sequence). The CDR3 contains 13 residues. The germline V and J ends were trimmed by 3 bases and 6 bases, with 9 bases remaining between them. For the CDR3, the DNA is TGTGCCTGGAGGACAGCTACTAATTCACCCCTCCACTTT. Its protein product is CAWRTATNSPLHF.